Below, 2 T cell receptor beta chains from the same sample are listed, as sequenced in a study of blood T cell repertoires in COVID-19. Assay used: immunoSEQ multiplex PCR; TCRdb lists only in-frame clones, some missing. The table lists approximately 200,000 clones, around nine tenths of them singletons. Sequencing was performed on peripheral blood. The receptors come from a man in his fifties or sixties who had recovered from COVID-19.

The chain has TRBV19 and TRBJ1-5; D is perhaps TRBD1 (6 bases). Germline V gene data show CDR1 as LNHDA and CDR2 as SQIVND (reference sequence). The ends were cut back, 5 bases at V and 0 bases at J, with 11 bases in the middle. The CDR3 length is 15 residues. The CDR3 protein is CASSPLTGSNQPQHF. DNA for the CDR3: TGTGCCAGTAGTCCTTTGACAGGTAGCAATCAGCCCCAGCATTTT.

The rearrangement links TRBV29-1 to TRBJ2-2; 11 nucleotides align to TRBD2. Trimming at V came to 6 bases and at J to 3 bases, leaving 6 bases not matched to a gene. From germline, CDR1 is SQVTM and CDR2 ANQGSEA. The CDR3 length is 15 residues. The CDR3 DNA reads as TGCAGCGTAGCTAGGACTAGCGGGTACACCGGGGAGCTGTTTTTT. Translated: CSVARTSGYTGELFF.